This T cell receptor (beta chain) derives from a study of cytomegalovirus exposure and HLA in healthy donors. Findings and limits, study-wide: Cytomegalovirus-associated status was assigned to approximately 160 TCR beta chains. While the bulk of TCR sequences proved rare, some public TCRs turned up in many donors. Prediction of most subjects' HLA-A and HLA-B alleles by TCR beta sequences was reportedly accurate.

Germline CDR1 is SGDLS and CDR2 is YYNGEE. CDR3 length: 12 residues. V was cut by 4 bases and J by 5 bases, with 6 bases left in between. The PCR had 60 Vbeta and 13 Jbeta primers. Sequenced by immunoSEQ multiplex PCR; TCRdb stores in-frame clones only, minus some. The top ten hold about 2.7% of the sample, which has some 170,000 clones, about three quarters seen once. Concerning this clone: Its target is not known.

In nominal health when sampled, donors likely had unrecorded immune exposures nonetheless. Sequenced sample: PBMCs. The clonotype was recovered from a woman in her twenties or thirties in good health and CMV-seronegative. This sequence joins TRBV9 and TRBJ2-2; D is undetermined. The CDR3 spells CASSLSTGELFF. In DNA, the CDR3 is TGTGCCAGCAGCCTCTCGACCGGGGAGCTGTTTTTT.